This TCR beta chain originates from a study of CD8 T cells in ankylosing spondylitis. Notes on the study in general: Fewer than ten highly homologous variants made up a TCR beta motif, and this motif appeared characteristic of ankylosing spondylitis blood. Disease-linked clones, CD8+, were relatively rare in peripheral blood. Earlier literature documents some of the motif variants in reactive arthritis synovial fluid and blood. Enrichment of disease-linked clones was reportedly significant in matched ankylosing spondylitis synovial fluid.

As the method for making TCR beta libraries, quantitative 5'-RACE with molecular barcodes was used. TCRdb reanalysed the 5' RACE reads using MiXCR and keeps one entry per CDR3 protein. Of hundreds of thousands of distinct CDR3 sequences in the sample, about 11% are singletons; the top ten hold just over 0.5%. Points on this clonotype: The antigen remains undetermined.

Germline V gene sequence: CDR1 SGHTA, CDR2 FQGNSA. V trimming: 8 bases; J trimming: 5 bases; junction bases outside the gene matches: 9. The CDR3 totals 15 residues. The source is a male donor with ankylosing spondylitis. The V call is TRBV7-2, the J call TRBJ2-2; 9 bases are shared with TRBD1. Sequencing used blood, either unsorted or a sorted T cell fraction (not recorded which). The CDR3: CASRRVTGGTGELFF. CDR3 bases: TGTGCCAGCCGCCGGGTGACAGGGGGGACCGGGGAGCTGTTTTTT.